The 3 T cell receptor beta chains given below trace back to one sample, sequenced in a study of spatial heterogeneity in lung cancer. Time point indicated: blood at routine non-recurrence follow-up after resection. Whole RNA, isolated from tumor, nontumor lung or frozen PBMC, was sequenced without prior sorting. TCRdb re-called the 5' RACE reads through MiXCR, storing one row per CDR3 protein. The data hold around 120,000 distinct CDR3 sequences, with more than 9% observed a single time. Sequences were derived from PBMCs, sampled at follow-up. These receptors came from a male donor with early-stage non-small cell lung cancer.

The chain is built from TRBV28 and TRBJ2-5; TRBD1 aligns across 7 bases. This CDR3 has 16 residues. CDR1 and CDR2 from the germline V gene are MDHEN and SYDVKM. V trimming: 2 bases; J trimming: 2 bases; junction bases outside the gene matches: 8. The CDR3 is CASSLVGQQGQETQYF. The CDR3 region has the DNA TGTGCCAGCAGTTTAGTGGGACAGCAGGGACAAGAGACCCAGTACTTC.

The rearrangement links TRBV2 to TRBJ1-1; no clear D gene. Germline lookup yields CDR1 SNHLY and CDR2 FYNNEI. V lost 7 bases and J lost 1, with 10 bases in between. The CDR3 length is 13 residues. The CDR3 spells CASTGKPNTEAFF. The CDR3 DNA reads TGTGCCAGCACCGGGAAACCGAACACTGAAGCTTTCTTT. Variable domain in full (rest from reference TRBV2 and TRBJ1-1): EPEVTQTPSHQVTQMGQEVILRCVPISNHLYFYWYRQILGQKVEFLVSFYNNEISEKSEIFDDQFSVERPDGSNFTLKIRSTKLEDSAMYFCASTGKPNTEAFFGQGTRLTVV.

This clonotype was counted many times. The V and J genes are TRBV19 and TRBJ1-5, with a tentative D call TRBD1 (6 bases). V shed 4 bases and J shed 2 bases, with 12 bases lying between them. The CDR3 extends over 15 amino acids. Germline values: CDR1 LNHDA, CDR2 SQIVND (reference sequence). This CDR3 is CASSRGGDGNQPQHF. The CDR3 nucleotides read TGTGCCAGTAGTAGAGGGGGGGATGGCAATCAGCCCCAGCATTTT. The full variable domain, completed using reference TRBV19 and TRBJ1-5, is DGGITQSPKYLFRKEGQNVTLSCEQNLNHDAMYWYRQDPGQGLRLIYYSQIVNDFQKGDIAEGYSVSREKKESFPLTVTSAQKNPTAFYLCASSRGGDGNQPQHFGDGTRLSIL.